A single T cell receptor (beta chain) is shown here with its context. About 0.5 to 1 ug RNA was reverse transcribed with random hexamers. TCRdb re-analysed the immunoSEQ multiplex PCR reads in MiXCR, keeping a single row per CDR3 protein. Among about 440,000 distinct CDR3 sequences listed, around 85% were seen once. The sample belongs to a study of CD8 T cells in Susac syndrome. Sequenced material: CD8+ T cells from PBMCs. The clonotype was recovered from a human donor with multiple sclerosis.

In nucleotides, the CDR3 is TGTGCCAGCAGTTTATACGATGAGCAGTTCTTC. Protein product: CASSLYDEQFF. The V call is TRBV11-2, the J call TRBJ2-1; D gene unclear. In germline, CDR1 is SGHAT, CDR2 FQNNGV. The V gene lost 6 bases and the J gene lost 8 bases, with 8 bases spanning the gap. The CDR3 is made up of 11 amino acids.